This T cell receptor beta chain was recovered during a study of molecular identifiers for immune sequencing clone quantification. Each CDR3 protein gets one entry after TCRdb re-called the PCR reads with MiXCR. The sample carries around 13,000 distinct CDR3 sequences, 15% to 20% recorded once. By frequency in the sample, this clonotype is medium-sized. Germline values: CDR1 SGHRS, CDR2 YFSETQ. J was trimmed by 7 bases and V by 3 bases; bases with no gene match: 10. CDR3 length equals 16 residues. Sequencing used naive CD8+ T cells from blood, with Jurkat cell RNA spiked in. Subset indicated: FACS-sorted CD8+CD4-CCR7+CD45RA+ naive T cells. This rearrangement joins TRBV5-1 to TRBJ2-2; 9 bases are shared with TRBD2. The sequence was obtained from a human donor in good health. Some libraries in this study had Jurkat cell RNA spiked in. The CDR3 reads CASSSASGIRGGELFF. DNA of the CDR3: TGCGCCAGCAGCTCGGCTAGCGGGATCAGAGGCGGGGAGCTGTTTTTT.